The clone carrying this T cell receptor beta chain was recorded only once. Its antigen is not known. This specimen comes from a study of cytomegalovirus exposure and HLA in healthy donors. PCR amplification relied on 60 Vbeta primers (plus 13 Jbeta primers). Clones were sequenced by immunoSEQ multiplex PCR, and TCRdb holds only the in-frame ones, with some missing. The sample includes around 150,000 clones, about 76% of them seen just once. The V gene lost 4 bases and the J gene lost 2 bases, with 7 bases spanning the gap. The CDR3 totals 13 residues. The germline gives CDR1 ENHRY, CDR2 SYGVKD. All donors participated as healthy donors of bone marrow. General study results and limits: CMV serostatus was the sole immune exposure data available. The study labeled 150 to 200 TCR beta chains cytomegalovirus-associated. A highly shared variant cluster was judged a likely technical artifact.

The clonotype comes from a human donor in good health. The chain joins TRBV10-3 to TRBJ2-3; D remains unclear. The specimen was PBMCs. The DNA for the CDR3 is TGTGCCATCAGTGGGCGGAACACAGATACGCAGTATTTT. Encoded protein: CAISGRNTDTQYF.